This T cell receptor (beta chain) was profiled in a study of T cell responses to AZD1222 COVID-19 vaccine. Study results and caveats: Only a handful of AZD1222 recipients, more than five in all, had baseline seropositivity. Females outnumbered males among donors, who were mostly white British; clonal diversity was possibly underestimated. Repertoires were obtained solely post-peak T cell response.

In regard to this clone: Its antigen is currently unknown.

The CDR3 spans 15 residues. J was trimmed by 1 base and V by 6 bases; bases with no gene match: 6. The germline CDR1 and CDR2 sequences are SGHTA and FQGNSA. Here immunoSEQ multiplex PCR was the method, and the copy in TCRdb shows in-frame clones only, minus some. The sample lists under 250,000 clones; 85% to 95% were seen once. The receptor was isolated from an adult in good health. Sequencing used peripheral blood, obtained on day 0 of MenACWY control vaccination. The chain uses TRBV7-2 and TRBJ1-3; TRBD1 agrees at 7 bases. DNA for the CDR3: TGTGCCAGCAGTTGGGACAGCGCGTCTGGAAACACCATATATTTT. Amino acids: CASSWDSASGNTIYF.